This paragraph reports one TCR beta chain. Its antigen is as yet unknown. The CDR3 is 15 amino acids. With 4 bases removed from V and 0 bases from J, the gap between germline ends came to 10 bases. Germline V gene lookup returns CDR1 SGHTA and CDR2 FQGNSA. The data derive from a study of T cell responses to AZD1222 COVID-19 vaccine. Study findings and constraints: Repertoire samples came only from after the peak T cell response. Donor demographics were predominantly white British with a female majority; clonal diversity may be underestimated. Increased Spike-specific TCR breadth and depth were observed after two AZD1222 doses. Reportedly, nearly half of unique spike TCRs recognized epitopes outside B.1.351/B.1.1.7 mutations.

TCRdb's copy holds only in-frame clones and misses some; the assay was immunoSEQ multiplex PCR. The repertoire holds around 100,000 clones, with about 88% as singletons. The chain combines TRBV7-2 with TRBJ1-5, with D hard to call. The TCR originated in an adult in good health. The material was peripheral blood, obtained on day 0 of AZD1222 vaccination. The CDR3, as DNA: TGTGCCAGCAGCTCTACTGTCTCTAGCAATCAGCCCCAGCATTTT. This codes for CASSSTVSSNQPQHF.